This entry lists 9 T cell receptor beta chains sequenced from one sample in a study of CXCR3-negative and CXCR3-positive naive CD8 T cells. TRB cDNA was prepared as libraries by UMI-labeled 5' RACE. TCRdb re-called the 5' RACE reads; one entry per CDR3 protein, DNA not given. This sample's table reports around 63,000 distinct CDR3 sequences. Antigens of these TCRs are unknown. General study points: CXCR3-negative naive cells had less hydrophobic TRB CDR3s than did CXCR3-positive naive cells.

What was sequenced was naive CXCR3+ CD8+ T cells from blood. Sample subset: CD45RO-CCR7+CD27+CD95- naive CD8+ T cells expressing CXCR3 (TNR3+). These TCRs come from a human donor in good health. Some clones in this sample may be carry-over from other donors' samples.

This chain uses TRBV10-3 with TRBJ2-7; without DNA, the TCRdb call of TRBD1 cannot be checked. CDR1 is ENHRY and CDR2 is SYGVKD in the germline V gene. CDR3 size: 14 residues. CDR3 region: CAISESGRGNEQYF.

The chain couples TRBV28 to TRBJ2-7; the D gene TCRdb calls, TRBD1, cannot be checked with no DNA. Looked up from germline, CDR1 is MDHEN and CDR2 is SYDVKM. This CDR3 contains 13 residues. CDR3 amino acids: CATTDRDIYEQYF. Variable domain in full (rest from reference TRBV28 and TRBJ2-7): DVKVTQSSRYLVKRTGEKVFLECVQDMDHENMFWYRQDPGLGLRLIYFSYDVKMKEKGDIPEGYSVSREKKERFSLILESASTNQTSMYLCATTDRDIYEQYFGPGTRLTVT.

The chain carries TRBV12-3 or TRBV12-4 and TRBJ2-3; the D call of TRBD1 rests on TCRdb alone, since no DNA is present to check it. There are 15 residues in the CDR3. CDR3 residues: CASSPLEGAQATQYF.

V gene TRBV4-1 combines with J gene TRBJ2-7; TCRdb designates TRBD1, a call that cannot be tested without DNA. The length of the CDR3 is 14 residues. Germline V gene lookup returns CDR1 MGHRA and CDR2 YSYEKL. This chain's CDR3 is CASSQLDRLGEQYF.

The chain joins TRBV6-6 to TRBJ2-2; TCRdb returns TRBD2, unconfirmable since there is no DNA. This CDR3 has 14 residues. Germline values: CDR1 MNHNY, CDR2 SVGAGI (reference sequence). CDR3 loop: CASTGGPDTGELFF.

V gene TRBV7-6 combines with J gene TRBJ1-1. The V gene's germline CDR1 is SGHVS and CDR2 FNYEAQ. This CDR3 spans 15 amino acids. The CDR3 is CASSLARDMNTEAFF.

V usage is TRBV18 and J usage is TRBJ2-5. The CDR3 sequence is 15 residues long. Per the germline V gene, CDR1 is KGHSH and CDR2 is LQKENI. The CDR3 sequence is CASSPISSYQETQYF.

The chain recombines TRBV7-2 with TRBJ2-5; as DNA is missing, the TRBD2 call by TCRdb cannot be tested. This CDR3 spans 17 amino acids. CDR1 is SGHTA, CDR2 FQGNSA, per germline. The CDR3 is CASSLLSGLAGQETQYF.

This chain uses TRBV24-1 with TRBJ1-2; absent DNA, TCRdb's TRBD1 call cannot be checked. CDR1 is KGHDR and CDR2 is SFDVKD in the germline V gene. The CDR3 is 14 amino acids. CDR3 residues: CATAPGQGAPGYTF.